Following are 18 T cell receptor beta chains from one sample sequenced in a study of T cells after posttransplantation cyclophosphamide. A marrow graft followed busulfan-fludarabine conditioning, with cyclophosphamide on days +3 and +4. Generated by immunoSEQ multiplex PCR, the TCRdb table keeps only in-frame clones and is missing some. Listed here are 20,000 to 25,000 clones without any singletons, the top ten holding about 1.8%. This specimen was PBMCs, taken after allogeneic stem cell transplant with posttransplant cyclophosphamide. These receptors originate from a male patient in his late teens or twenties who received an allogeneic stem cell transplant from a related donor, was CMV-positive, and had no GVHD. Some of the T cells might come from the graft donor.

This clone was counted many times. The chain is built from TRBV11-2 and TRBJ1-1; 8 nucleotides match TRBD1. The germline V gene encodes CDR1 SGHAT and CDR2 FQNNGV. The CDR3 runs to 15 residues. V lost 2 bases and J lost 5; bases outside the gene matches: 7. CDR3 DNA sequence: TGTGCCAGCAGCTTAAGGTACAGGGGGGGTACTGAAGCTTTCTTT. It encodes CASSLRYRGGTEAFF.

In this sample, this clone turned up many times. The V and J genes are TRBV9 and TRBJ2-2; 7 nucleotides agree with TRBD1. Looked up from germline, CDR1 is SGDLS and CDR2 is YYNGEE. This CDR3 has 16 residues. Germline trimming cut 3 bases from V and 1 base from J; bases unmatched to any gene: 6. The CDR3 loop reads CASSAWDRRNTGELFF. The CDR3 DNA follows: TGTGCCAGCAGCGCCTGGGACAGAAGGAACACCGGGGAGCTGTTTTTT.

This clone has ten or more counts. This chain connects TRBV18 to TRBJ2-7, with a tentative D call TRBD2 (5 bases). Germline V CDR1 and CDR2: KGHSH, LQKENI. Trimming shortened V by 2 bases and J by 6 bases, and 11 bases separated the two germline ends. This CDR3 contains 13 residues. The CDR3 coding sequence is TGTGCCAGCTCACCATGGACGAGGGTCGAGCAGTACTTC. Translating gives CASSPWTRVEQYF.

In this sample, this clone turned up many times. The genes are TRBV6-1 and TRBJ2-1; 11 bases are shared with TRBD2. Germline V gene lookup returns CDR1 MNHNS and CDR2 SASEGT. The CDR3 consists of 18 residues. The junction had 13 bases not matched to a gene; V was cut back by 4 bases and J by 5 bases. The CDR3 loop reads CASSGLAGGYQVHNEQFF. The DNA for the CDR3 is TGTGCCAGCAGTGGTCTAGCGGGGGGTTATCAGGTCCACAATGAGCAGTTCTTC.

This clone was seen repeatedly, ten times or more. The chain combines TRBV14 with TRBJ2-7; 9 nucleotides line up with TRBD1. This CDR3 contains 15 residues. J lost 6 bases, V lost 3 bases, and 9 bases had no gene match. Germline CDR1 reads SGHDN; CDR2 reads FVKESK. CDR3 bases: TGTGCCAGCAGCCACACCGGGACAGGGTGGGGCGAGCAGTACTTC. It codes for CASSHTGTGWGEQYF.

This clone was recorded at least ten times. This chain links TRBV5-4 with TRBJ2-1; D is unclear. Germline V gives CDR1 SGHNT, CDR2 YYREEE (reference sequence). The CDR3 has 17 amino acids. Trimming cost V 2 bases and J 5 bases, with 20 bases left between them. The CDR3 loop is CASSLPPTGTANNEQFF. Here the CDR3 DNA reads TGTGCCAGCAGCTTACCACCAACCGGAACAGCAAACAATGAGCAGTTCTTC.

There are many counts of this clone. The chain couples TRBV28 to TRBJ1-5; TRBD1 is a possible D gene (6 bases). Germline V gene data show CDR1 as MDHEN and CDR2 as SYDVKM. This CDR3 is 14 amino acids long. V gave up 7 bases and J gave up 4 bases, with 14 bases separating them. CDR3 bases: TGTGCCAGCAAAGATACAGGGAAAAATCAGCCCCAGCATTTT. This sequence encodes CASKDTGKNQPQHF.

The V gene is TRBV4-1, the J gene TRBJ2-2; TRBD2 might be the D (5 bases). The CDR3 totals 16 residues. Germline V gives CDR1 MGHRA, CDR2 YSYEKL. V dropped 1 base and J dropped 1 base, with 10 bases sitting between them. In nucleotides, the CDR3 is TGCGCCAGCAGCCAAGGGAGGCCCGGGAACACCGGGGAGCTGTTTTTT. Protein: CASSQGRPGNTGELFF.

CDR3 region: CASSQQGIYEQYF. CDR3 DNA sequence: TGTGCCAGCAGTCAACAGGGAATCTACGAGCAGTACTTC. The chain couples TRBV28 to TRBJ2-5, with D perhaps TRBD1 (6 bases). The J call may be incorrect, as the DNA end agrees better with TRBJ2-7. Germline V gene lookup returns CDR1 MDHEN and CDR2 SYDVKM. The CDR3 length is 13 residues.

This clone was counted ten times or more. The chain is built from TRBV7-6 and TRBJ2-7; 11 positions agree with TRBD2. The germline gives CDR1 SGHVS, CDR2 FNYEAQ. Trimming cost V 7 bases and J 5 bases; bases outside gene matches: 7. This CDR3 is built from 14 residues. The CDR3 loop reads CASNPGTSGDEQYF. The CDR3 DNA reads TGTGCCAGCAACCCCGGGACTAGCGGCGACGAGCAGTACTTC.

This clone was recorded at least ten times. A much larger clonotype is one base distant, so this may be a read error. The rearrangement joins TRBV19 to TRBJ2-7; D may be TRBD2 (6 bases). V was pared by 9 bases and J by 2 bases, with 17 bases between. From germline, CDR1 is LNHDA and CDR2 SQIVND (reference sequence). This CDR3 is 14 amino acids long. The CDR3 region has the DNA TGTGCCAGCGAATCTAGGGGAGGTCCCTACGAGCAGTACTTC. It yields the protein CASESRGGPYEQYF.

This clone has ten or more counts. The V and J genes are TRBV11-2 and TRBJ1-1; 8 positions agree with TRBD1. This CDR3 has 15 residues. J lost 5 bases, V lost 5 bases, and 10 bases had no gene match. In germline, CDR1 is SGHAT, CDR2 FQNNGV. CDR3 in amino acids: CASSVPTGEGTEAFF. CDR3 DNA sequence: TGTGCCAGCAGCGTACCGACAGGGGAGGGGACTGAAGCTTTCTTT.

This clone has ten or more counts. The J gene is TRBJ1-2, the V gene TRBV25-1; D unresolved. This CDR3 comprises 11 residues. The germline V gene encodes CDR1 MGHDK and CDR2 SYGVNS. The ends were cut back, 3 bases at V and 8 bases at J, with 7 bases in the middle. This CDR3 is CASSDGEGYTF. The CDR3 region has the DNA TGTGCCAGCAGTGATGGGGAGGGCTACACCTTC.

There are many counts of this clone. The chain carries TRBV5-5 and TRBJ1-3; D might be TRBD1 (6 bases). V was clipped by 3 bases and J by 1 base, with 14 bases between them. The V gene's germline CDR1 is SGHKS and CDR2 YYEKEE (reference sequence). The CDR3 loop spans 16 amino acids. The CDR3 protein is CASSWKQGYSGNTIYF. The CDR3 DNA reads TGTGCCAGCAGCTGGAAACAGGGTTATTCTGGAAACACCATATATTTT.

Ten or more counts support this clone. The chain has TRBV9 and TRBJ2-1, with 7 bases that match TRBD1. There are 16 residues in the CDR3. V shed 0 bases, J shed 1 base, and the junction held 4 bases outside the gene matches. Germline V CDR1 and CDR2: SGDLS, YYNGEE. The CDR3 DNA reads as TGTGCCAGCAGCGTAGCTATACAGGGGTCCTACAATGAGCAGTTCTTC. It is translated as CASSVAIQGSYNEQFF.

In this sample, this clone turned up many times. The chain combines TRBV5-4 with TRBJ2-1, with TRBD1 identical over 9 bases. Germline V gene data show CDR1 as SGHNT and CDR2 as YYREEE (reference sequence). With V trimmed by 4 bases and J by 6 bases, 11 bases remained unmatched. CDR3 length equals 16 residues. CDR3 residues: CASSLPKGQGSNEQFF. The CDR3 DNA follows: TGTGCCAGCAGCCTCCCCAAGGGACAGGGCTCCAATGAGCAGTTCTTC.

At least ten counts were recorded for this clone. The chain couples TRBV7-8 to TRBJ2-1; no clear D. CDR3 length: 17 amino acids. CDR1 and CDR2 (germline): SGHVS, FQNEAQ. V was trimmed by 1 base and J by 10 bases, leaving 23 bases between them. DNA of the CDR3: TGTGCCAGCAGCTTAGGTAGCCTAGTGATCGGCCCCTGGGAGCAGTTCTTC. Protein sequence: CASSLGSLVIGPWEQFF.

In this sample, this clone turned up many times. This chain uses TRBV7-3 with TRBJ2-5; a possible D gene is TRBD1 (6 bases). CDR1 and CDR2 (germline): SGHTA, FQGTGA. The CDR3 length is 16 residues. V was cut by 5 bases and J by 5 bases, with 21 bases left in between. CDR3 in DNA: TGTGCCAGCAGCCCAATACCCGGACAGCCTGAGGAGACCCAGTACTTC. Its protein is CASSPIPGQPEETQYF.